These 9 T cell receptor beta chains share one sample of origin, sequenced in a study of regulatory T cells in long-lasting Graves disease. Noted time point: persistent/refractory GD, antithyroid drugs over 5 years with positive TRAb. After RNA was extracted from PBMCs, the TCR library was made from it. Both iRepertoire HTBI primers and Arm-PCR of CDR3 regions were used to build the TCR beta libraries. In TCRdb, the multiplex PCR reads were re-called with MiXCR into one record per CDR3 protein. This table holds a few hundred thousand distinct CDR3 sequences, less than 30% found once. The material sequenced was peripheral blood mononuclear cells (PBMCs), taken when the disease was refractory, from a patient treated with antithyroid drugs. These receptors all stem from a woman between 35 and 50 years old with Graves disease.

The V and J genes are TRBV7-9 and TRBJ2-1; D ambiguous. This CDR3 comprises 16 residues. Germline values: CDR1 SEHNR, CDR2 FQNEAQ (reference sequence). V lost 5 bases and J lost 5, with 19 bases in between. The CDR3 nucleotides read TGTGCCAGCAGCACACCGGCGCATGCCTGGGACAATGAGCAGTTCTTC. Amino acids: CASSTPAHAWDNEQFF.

This clonotype was observed many times. The chain links TRBV28 to TRBJ2-5; D unclear. The CDR3 has 15 residues. Germline values: CDR1 MDHEN, CDR2 SYDVKM. Trimming shortened V by 6 bases and J by 2 bases, and 16 bases separated the two germline ends. CDR3 DNA: TGTGCCAGCAGCTCTCCCTCGGGCTCGCAAGAGACCCAGTACTTC. Amino acids: CASSSPSGSQETQYF. The complete variable domain, with remaining parts taken from reference TRBV28 and TRBJ2-5, reads DVKVTQSSRYLVKRTGEKVFLECVQDMDHENMFWYRQDPGLGLRLIYFSYDVKMKEKGDIPEGYSVSREKKERFSLILESASTNQTSMYLCASSSPSGSQETQYFGPGTRLLVL.

V gene TRBV28 combines with J gene TRBJ1-5, with TRBD1 matching 8 bases. Trimming at V came to 2 bases and at J to 4 bases, leaving 19 bases not matched to a gene. In germline, CDR1 is MDHEN, CDR2 SYDVKM. The CDR3 consists of 20 residues. Written as DNA, the CDR3 is TGTGCCAGCAGTTTAAGTTTGGTACTCGGACAGGGAGAATTAAATCAGCCCCAGCATTTT. Translation: CASSLSLVLGQGELNQPQHF.

This clonotype was counted a few times. The V gene is TRBV11-2, the J gene TRBJ1-5; D gene uncertain. CDR1 is SGHAT and CDR2 is FQNNGV in the germline V gene. Trimming cost V 5 bases and J 4 bases, with 15 bases left between them. CDR3 length equals 15 residues. CDR3 in amino acids: CASSPGPGENQPQHF. The CDR3 region has the DNA TGTGCCAGCAGCCCGGGCCCGGGAGAAAATCAGCCCCAGCATTTT.

There are many counts of this clonotype. V gene TRBV7-9 combines with J gene TRBJ2-7; tentatively, D is TRBD1 (6 bases). The CDR3 is made up of 13 amino acids. Germline assignment: CDR1 SEHNR and CDR2 FQNEAQ (reference sequence). Trimming shortened V by 5 bases and J by 6 bases, and 14 bases separated the two germline ends. This CDR3 reads CASSKETGCEQYF. The DNA for the CDR3 is TGTGCCAGCAGCAAGGAGACAGGCTGCGAGCAGTACTTC.

The chain links TRBV5-1 to TRBJ2-2, with 11 bases identical to TRBD2. The V gene's germline CDR1 is SGHRS and CDR2 YFSETQ. J lost 6 bases, V lost 0 bases, and 10 bases had no gene match. This CDR3 has 18 amino acids. CDR3 in amino acids: CASSLASTTSGSSGELFF. Written as DNA, the CDR3 is TGCGCCAGCAGCTTGGCCTCAACCACTAGCGGGAGTTCCGGGGAGCTGTTTTTT.

The table lists this clonotype with a few counts. J is TRBJ2-1 and V is TRBV25-1; 11 nucleotides align to TRBD2. Trimming at V came to 6 bases and at J to 2 bases, leaving 9 bases not matched to a gene. The CDR3 loop spans 17 amino acids. CDR1 MGHDK and CDR2 SYGVNS come from the germline V gene. CDR3 amino acids: CASSKPGSGRAYNEQFF. DNA of the CDR3: TGTGCCAGCAGCAAACCGGGTAGCGGGAGGGCCTACAATGAGCAGTTCTTC.

In regard to this clonotype: In this CDR3 the conserved last residue, phenylalanine or tryptophan, is missing, so a read error is likely. DNA of the CDR3: TGTGCCAGCAGCTTAGGCTTGGGGCGGCTTGAGGCCGGGGAGCTGTTTCTT. It specifies CASSLGLGRLEAGELFL. This sequence joins TRBV7-9 and TRBJ2-2; a possible D gene is TRBD1 (5 bases). This CDR3 is built from 17 residues. CDR1 and CDR2 from the germline V gene are SEHNR and FQNEAQ (reference sequence). V was pared by 1 base and J by 6 bases, with 18 bases between.

This clonotype has ten or more counts. The gene calls are TRBV28 and TRBJ1-4; D is undetermined. Germline CDR1 and CDR2: MDHEN and SYDVKM. V dropped 8 bases and J dropped 6 bases, with 10 bases sitting between them. This CDR3 is built from 12 residues. CDR3 nucleotide sequence: TGTGCCAGCCAGACGGTCGATGAAAAACTGTTTTTT. This encodes CASQTVDEKLFF.